Sequencing of this TCR beta chain was carried out in a study of T cells in Graves' hyperthyroidism and ophthalmopathy (dated by TCRdb to between 2018 and 2020). For the study in its entirety: Peripheral blood samples were taken at initial diagnosis, before any treatment was given. A discovery cohort of around 100 patients, about 40 with Graves' ophthalmopathy and roughly 59 with stable Graves' hyperthyroidism, was used to find distinguishing TCR V-J signatures. Whether ophthalmopathy could be predicted prospectively was tested in an independent validation cohort made up of under 20 hyperthyroidism patients plus 17 patients who later progressed to ophthalmopathy. The approximately 100 discovery patients were randomly split 7:3 into training and test sets. Thyroid tissue and blood T-cell repertoires from roughly 6 Graves' hyperthyroidism patients were also compared in the study. After sampling, hyperthyroidism patients received methimazole starting at 30 mg daily, and ophthalmopathy patients received high-dose intravenous methylprednisolone. TCR Vbeta CDR3 sequencing of 130 to 150 peripheral blood samples (roughly 43 ophthalmopathy, 75 to 85 hyperthyroidism and some 17 progressor patients) is reported in the paper.

Ophthalmopathy patients had moderately to severely active disease, Clinical Activity Score of at least 3, NOSPECS grade of at least 4, and duration under 3 months. Any patient with an uncontrolled infection, another autoimmune disease, pregnancy or lactation was excluded. Diagnoses relied on clinical symptoms, serum thyroxine and TRAb, thyroid ultrasound and orbital computed tomography. PBMCs were isolated from more than 8 ml of fresh peripheral blood by Ficoll-Paque density gradient centrifugation. Trizol reagent was used to extract total RNA, and RNA quality was then checked on an Agilent 2100 Bioanalyzer. The TCR beta CDR3 regions were amplified from RNA transcripts. A first-round RT-PCR of the TCR CDR3 used the HTBI primer set with the Qiagen OneStep RT-PCR kit. Libraries were constructed in a second round of multiplex PCR, after which size selection and purification were carried out. The libraries were sequenced on an Illumina HiSeq2000 using paired-end 100 bp reads. As for the authors' bioinformatics: Raw data were processed with SOAPnuke, discarding reads with adapters, uncalled bases, mean Phred below 15, or no exact constant-primer or identifier match. High-quality paired reads were merged with COPE v1.2.5, and unique nucleotide sequences were defined as clonotypes. Clonotypes were aligned to IMGT TRBV, TRBD and TRBJ reference segments using MiTCR v1.1. The analysis included only V-J combinations with a frequency above 0.0001, which together covered 98% to 99.2% of the repertoires. The TCS score was defined as F50 (clonal expansion) divided by E x V (chaos), with BLOSUM62-based TCRdist calculated between CDR3 peptides within each V-J. Welch's t-statistics and random forest reduced around 510 V-J features to 13, which were used in a naive Bayes classifier (R e1071). TCRdb redid the processing of the public reads, applying fastp at Q25 and MiXCR, and retained in-frame beta chains. CDR3 protein sequences are deduplicated, and each keeps its most common genes and DNA. TCRdb's processing, not the authors' own work, is the source of the V and J calls. For this sample the table gives about 380,000 distinct CDR3 sequences, of which roughly 18% were detected only once. The ten largest clones take up 40% to 45% of the sample.

Results and caveats for the whole study, not just this receptor: Blood samples also contained most of the expanded thyroid clonotypes (frequency above 0.001), which suggests that blood repertoires may reflect thyroid immune responses. In validation, progression to ophthalmopathy was predicted by the model with about 70% sensitivity and around 75% specificity, a median of about 6.8 months before onset. Sample size was not statistically predetermined, and blinding of investigators to group allocation was not performed. A model built on a 13 V-J signature distinguished ophthalmopathy from stable hyperthyroidism, reaching roughly 88% sensitivity and 81.08% specificity in cross-validation and 80%/75% in testing.

From its cysteine to its phenylalanine, the CDR3 spans 15 amino acids. Of the read, only the CDR3 DNA is kept; its 45 bases are in frame from base 1. Clipping removes 5 bases from V and 2 bases from J, with 7 as the unmatched junction base count. The germline V gene (reference sequence) supplies CDR1 SEHNR and CDR2 FQNEAQ. Remarks on this clonotype: The clone's antigen remains unknown. Base qualities are not recorded, but no much larger clone differs from it by a single base.

The sequencing input was blood. The sequence came from a man aged 18 to 30 with Graves' ophthalmopathy. This chain joins TRBV7-9 to TRBJ2-3, and 7 bases in between align with TRBD2. The CDR3 region reads CASSPTSSNTDTQYF. The DNA sequence reads TGTGCCAGCAGCCCGACTAGCAGCAACACAGATACGCAGTATTTT.